This T cell receptor (beta chain) was documented in a study of T cell repertoires in cytomegalovirus infection. Study-wide results and limits: CMV-specific HLA-C-restricted TCR beta clonotypes dominated the ex vivo response. Carriers of CMV and the relevant HLA type were discriminated by public TCR beta frequency.

TCRdb redid the calling of the reads with MiXCR, one entry per CDR3 protein. The table lists around 210,000 distinct CDR3 sequences, 5% to 8.5% of them singletons. The table lists this clonotype with many counts. As yet, its antigen is unknown. Trimming shortened V by 7 bases and J by 7 bases, and 19 bases separated the two germline ends. Germline values: CDR1 MDHEN, CDR2 SYDVKM. The CDR3 has 15 residues. This clonotype originated in a human donor in good health (CMV status not recorded). Some clones in this sample may be carry-over from other donors' samples. V usage is TRBV28 and J usage is TRBJ1-4; D might be TRBD1 (6 bases). The sequenced sample was PBMCs. CDR3 amino acids: CASIPADSQGEKLFF. DNA for the CDR3: TGTGCCAGCATCCCGGCGGACAGTCAAGGTGAAAAACTGTTTTTT.